The source of this TCR beta chain is a study of cytomegalovirus exposure and HLA in healthy donors. Whole-study results and caveats: Relative to the approximately 660-donor mean, N-insertions were reportedly fewer in an Asian-associated ancestry cluster in a later analysis. Through in vitro validation, three CMV-associated chains were shown to be specific for CMV antigens.

A word on this clone: Its antigen remains unidentified.

There are 16 residues in the CDR3. Germline V gene data show CDR1 as MDHEN and CDR2 as SYDVKM. V was shortened by 3 bases and J by 2 bases, with 14 bases between the two germline ends. In the PCR, 60 Vbeta and 13 Jbeta primers were used. Generated by immunoSEQ multiplex PCR, the TCRdb table keeps only in-frame clones and is missing some. The sample lists 110,000 to 150,000 clones; 78% were seen once. The V gene is TRBV28, the J gene TRBJ1-5, with D possibly TRBD1 on 6 matching bases. Material: PBMCs. This TCR was recovered from a female donor in good health and CMV-seronegative. CDR3 in amino acids: CASSFSGGLGNQPQHF. CDR3 coding DNA: TGTGCCAGCAGTTTTTCGGGGGGCCTGGGCAATCAGCCCCAGCATTTT.